Listed here is a single T cell receptor (beta chain). Antigen unknown. From germline, CDR1 is LNHDA and CDR2 SQIVND (reference sequence). The length of the CDR3 is 14 residues. Trimming took 5 bases from V and 1 from J, leaving 11 bases between them. Noted treatment: oral pan-JAK inhibitor, 5-10 mg twice daily. This record comes from a study of CD8+ T cells in alopecia areata. Study findings and constraints: In scalp samples, resident alphabeta T cells of normal skin are also sequenced. The study found higher clonality in lesional than normal scalp, especially in alopecia totalis/universalis. Persistence in scalp and blood during tofacitinib was observed for many expanded lesional clones.

RNA extraction and reverse transcription yielded cDNA as sequencing template. Assay used: immunoSEQ multiplex PCR; TCRdb lists only in-frame clones, some missing. The table includes 110,000 to 150,000 clones, roughly 54% detected once. The gene calls are TRBV19 and TRBJ1-2; D uncertain. This sample comprised CD8+ T cells sorted from blood, obtained at week 4, from a patient treated with tofacitinib. The TCR originated in a human donor with alopecia areata. The CDR3 here is CASSPPMFNYGYTF. The CDR3 DNA sequence: TGTGCCAGTAGTCCCCCGATGTTTAACTATGGCTACACCTTC.